The rows below give T cell receptor beta chains drawn from one sample of a study of human T cells and chemical hapten exposure. TCRdb fed the RACE reads into MiXCR, producing one record per CDR3 protein. The data contain around 52,000 distinct CDR3 sequences, about 9% of them singletons. The sequences come from whole blood, collected in connection with sensitization to the hapten diphenylcyclopropenone (DPC). The receptors originated from a woman aged 40-49 years with alopecia areata. Some clones in this sample may be carry-over from other donors' samples. Each CDR3 is given with its conserved first and last residue. D genes are given only for firm matches.

.	TRBJ1-1	TRBV6-1	CASSAPPLGGAFNYINEAFF
TRBD2	TRBJ2-2	TRBV3-1	CASSQVAGGPELFF
TRBD1	TRBJ1-5	TRBV5-4	CASSRTGEGVYNQPQHF
TRBD1	TRBJ1-5	TRBV20-1	CSADLDRDDQPQHF
.	TRBJ2-1	TRBV7-9	CASSFLAESSYNEQFF
.	TRBJ1-1	TRBV6-4	CASSDTENTEAFF
TRBD2	TRBJ2-1	TRBV2	CASSVERGGYNEQFF
.	TRBJ2-7	TRBV11-2	CASSLDLAEVYEQYF
.	TRBJ2-7	TRBV28	CASSLLQGSEQYF
.	TRBJ1-2	TRBV20-1	CSARQNYGYTF
TRBD2	TRBJ2-3	TRBV5-1	CASSSLRGSTDTQYF
TRBD1	TRBJ1-6	TRBV9	CASSTGQGENSPLHF
.	TRBJ1-2	TRBV2	CASSTEGYGYTF
.	TRBJ2-3	TRBV5-1	CASSAQKHTDTQYF
TRBD1	TRBJ2-1	TRBV6-4	CASSTGTGSYDEQFF
.	TRBJ2-2	TRBV4-1	CASSQDPSPGRANTGELFF
.	TRBJ1-1	TRBV25-1	CASSEYRGGRTEAFF
.	TRBJ2-3	TRBV7-6	CASSPTVSSTDTQYF
TRBD1	TRBJ1-6	TRBV12-3/TRBV12-4	CASTPRTGDPLHF
.	TRBJ1-2	TRBV4-1	CASSQAGRSYGYTF
TRBD1	TRBJ2-4	TRBV19	CASSRDRLGIQYF
TRBD1	TRBJ2-4	TRBV20-1	CSADNGQGENIQYF
.	TRBJ2-7	TRBV20-1	CSARGQIWEQYF
.	TRBJ1-5	TRBV6-5	CALSNGPPNQPQHF
.	TRBJ1-5	TRBV12-3/TRBV12-4	CASSLNLGTVANQPQHF
TRBD1	TRBJ1-4	TRBV7-8	CASSFAGGDNEKLFF
.	TRBJ1-1	TRBV3-1	CASSQGGLSNTEAFF
.	TRBJ1-1	TRBV5-5	CASSLAGVLRAFF
TRBD2	TRBJ2-1	TRBV20-1	CSAWPGLGTPEQFF
.	TRBJ1-4	TRBV30	CAWRKSHATNEKLFF
.	TRBJ1-2	TRBV6-1	CASSEFRTAIGGYTF
TRBD1	TRBJ1-1	TRBV6-2/TRBV6-3	CASSWEGAATEAFF
.	TRBJ2-7	TRBV4-1	CASSVSSSYEQYF
.	TRBJ2-5	TRBV7-8	CASSPVSLGETQYF
TRBD1	TRBJ2-7	TRBV5-1	CASSLRGGDEQYF
.	TRBJ2-7	TRBV28	CASSLPRVPYEQYF
TRBD1	TRBJ1-3	TRBV15	CATSRDRGPSGNTIYF
TRBD1	TRBJ1-4	TRBV5-5	CASTPRGTANEKLFF
.	TRBJ2-2	TRBV7-9	CASNEGSTGELFF
.	TRBJ2-1	TRBV18	CASSPDRKYNEQFF
.	TRBJ1-1	TRBV20-1	CSARSWDTEAFF
TRBD1	TRBJ2-1	TRBV14	CASSQNRGKGMEQFF
.	TRBJ1-2	TRBV18	CASSPALDRSNYGYTF
TRBD1	TRBJ2-7	TRBV28	CASSGAGTGLREQYF
.	TRBJ2-3	TRBV20-1	CSASLGTGSADTQYF
.	TRBJ1-5	TRBV28	CASTLTSGQPQHF
TRBD2	TRBJ2-3	TRBV29-1	CSVVTSGGTDTQYF